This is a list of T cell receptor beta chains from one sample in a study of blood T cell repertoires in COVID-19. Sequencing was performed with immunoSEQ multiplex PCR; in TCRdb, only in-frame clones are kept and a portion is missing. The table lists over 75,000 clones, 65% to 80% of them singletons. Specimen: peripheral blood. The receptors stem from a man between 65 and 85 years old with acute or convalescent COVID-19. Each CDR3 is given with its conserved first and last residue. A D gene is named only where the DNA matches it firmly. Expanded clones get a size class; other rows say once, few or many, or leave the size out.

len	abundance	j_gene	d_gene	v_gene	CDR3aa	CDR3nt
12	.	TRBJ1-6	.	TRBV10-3	CAISETASPLHF	TGTGCCATCAGTGAGACAGCCTCACCCCTCCACTTT
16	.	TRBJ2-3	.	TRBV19	CASSIAGTTSTDTQYF	TGTGCCAGTAGTATAGCCGGGACAACTAGCACAGATACGCAGTATTTT
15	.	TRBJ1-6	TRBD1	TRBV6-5	CASSLGQGANSPLHF	TGTGCCAGCAGTCTGGGACAGGGGGCCAATTCACCCCTCCACTTT
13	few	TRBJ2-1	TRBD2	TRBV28	CASRIAGGNEQFF	TGTGCCAGCAGAATAGCGGGGGGGAATGAGCAGTTCTTC
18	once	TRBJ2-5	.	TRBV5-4	CASGPGGKDSSRGDPQYF	TGTGCCAGCGGCCCCGGTGGTAAGGACTCATCGCGCGGGGATCCCCAGTACTTC
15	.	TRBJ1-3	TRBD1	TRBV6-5	CASFPGTGNGNTIYF	TGTGCCAGCTTCCCCGGGACAGGGAACGGAAACACCATATATTTT
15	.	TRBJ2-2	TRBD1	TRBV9	CASSVGQGLTGELFF	TGTGCCAGCAGCGTGGGACAGGGGCTCACCGGGGAGCTGTTTTTT
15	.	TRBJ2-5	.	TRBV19	CASSIRGIDQETQYF	TGTGCCAGTAGTATTCGCGGGATAGACCAAGAGACCCAGTACTTC
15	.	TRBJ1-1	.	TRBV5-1	CASSLLGPKNTEAFF	TGCGCCAGCAGCTTGCTGGGGCCAAAAAACACTGAAGCTTTCTTT
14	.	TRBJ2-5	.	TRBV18	CASSLFDSQETQYF	TGTGCCAGCTCACTTTTTGACAGCCAAGAGACCCAGTACTTC
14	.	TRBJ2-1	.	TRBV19	CASSPTSSYNEQFF	TGTGCCAGTAGCCCAACTAGCTCCTACAATGAGCAGTTCTTC
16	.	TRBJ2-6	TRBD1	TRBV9	CASRTGGRSGANVLTF	TGTGCCAGCAGGACAGGGGGCAGATCTGGGGCCAACGTCCTGACTTTC
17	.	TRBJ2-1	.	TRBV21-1	CASSKDGRSSSYNEQFF	TGTGCCAGCAGCAAAGATGGCAGGTCGAGCTCCTACAATGAGCAGTTCTTC
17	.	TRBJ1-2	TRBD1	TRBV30	CAWKLGIPGQKGYGYTF	TGTGCCTGGAAACTGGGTATACCGGGACAGAAGGGGTATGGCTACACCTTC
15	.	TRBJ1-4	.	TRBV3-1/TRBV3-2	CASSGDRSTNEKLFF	TGTGCCAGCAGCGGAGACAGATCAACTAATGAAAAACTGTTTTTT
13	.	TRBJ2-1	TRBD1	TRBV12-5	CASAGQGLGEQFF	TGTGCTAGTGCAGGACAGGGTTTGGGTGAGCAGTTCTTC